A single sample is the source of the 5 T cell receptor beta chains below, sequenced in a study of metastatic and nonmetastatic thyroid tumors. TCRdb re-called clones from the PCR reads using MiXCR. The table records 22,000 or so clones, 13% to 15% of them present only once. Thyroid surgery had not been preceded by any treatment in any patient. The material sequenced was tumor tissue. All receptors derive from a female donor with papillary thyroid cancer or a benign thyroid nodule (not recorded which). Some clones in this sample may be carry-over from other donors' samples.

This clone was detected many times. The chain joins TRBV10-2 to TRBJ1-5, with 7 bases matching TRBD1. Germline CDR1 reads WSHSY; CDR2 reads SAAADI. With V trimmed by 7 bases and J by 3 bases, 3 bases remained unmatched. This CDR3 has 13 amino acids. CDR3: CASTDRANQPQHF. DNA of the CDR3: TGCGCCAGCACAGACAGGGCCAATCAGCCCCAGCATTTT.

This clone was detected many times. This chain's CDR3 is CASRGILGANEQFF. The CDR3 region has the DNA TGTGCCAGCAGAGGGATCCTAGGGGCCAATGAGCAGTTCTTC. The chain links TRBV2 to TRBJ2-1; tentative D call: TRBD1 (5 bases). Germline-derived CDR1 and CDR2 are SNHLY and FYNNEI. This CDR3 is built from 14 residues. The V end was cut by 6 bases, the J end by 6 bases, with 15 bases between.

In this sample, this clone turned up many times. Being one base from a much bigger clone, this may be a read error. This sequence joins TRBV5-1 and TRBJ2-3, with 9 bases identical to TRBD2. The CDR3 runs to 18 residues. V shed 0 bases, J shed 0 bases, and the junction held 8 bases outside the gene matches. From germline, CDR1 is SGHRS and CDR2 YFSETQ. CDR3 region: CASSLELAGTPSTDTQYF. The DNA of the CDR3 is TGCGCCAGCAGCTTGGAACTAGCGGGTACACCTAGCACAGATACGCAGTATTTT.

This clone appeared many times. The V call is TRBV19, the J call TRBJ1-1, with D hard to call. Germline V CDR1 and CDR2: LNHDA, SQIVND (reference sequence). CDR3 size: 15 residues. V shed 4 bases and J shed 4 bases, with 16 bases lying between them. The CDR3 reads CASSNRVNRGTEAFF. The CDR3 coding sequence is TGTGCCAGTAGTAATAGGGTGAATCGGGGCACTGAAGCTTTCTTT.

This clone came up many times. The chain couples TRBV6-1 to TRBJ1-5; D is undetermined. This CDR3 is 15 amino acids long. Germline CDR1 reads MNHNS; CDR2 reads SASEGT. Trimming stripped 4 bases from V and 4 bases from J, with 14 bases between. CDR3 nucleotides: TGTGCCAGCAGTGGGAATACAGTGGGGAATCAGCCCCAGCATTTT. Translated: CASSGNTVGNQPQHF.